This record concerns one TCR beta chain sequence. This CDR3 has 13 amino acids. Germline V gene data show CDR1 as MGHDK and CDR2 as SYGVNS. Trimming left V 7 bases short and J 1 base short, with 8 bases between. Profiling relied on immunoSEQ multiplex PCR, and the TCRdb table lists in-frame clones only, not all of them. The table shows over 55,000 clones, with 85% to 90% occurring only once. The data stem from a study of OX40 agonist ivuxolimab in advanced cancers. This specimen consisted of CD4+ or CD8+ T cells sorted from blood, obtained in a trial of the OX40 agonist ivuxolimab. The chain combines TRBV25-1 with TRBJ2-1, with D perhaps matching TRBD1 (5 bases). The clonotype originates from an adult with an advanced solid tumor such as melanoma, head and neck, liver or kidney cancer. In nucleotides, the CDR3 is TGTGCCAGCAAAGACAGATCCTACAATGAGCAGTTCTTC. Translated, it gives CASKDRSYNEQFF.